These T cell receptor beta chains were read from a single sample in a study of blood T cell repertoires in COVID-19. Sequencing was performed with immunoSEQ multiplex PCR; in TCRdb, only in-frame clones are kept and a portion is missing. The data contain 50,000 to 65,000 clones, about 85% of them singletons. The material sequenced was peripheral blood. All receptors derive from a man in his 70s with acute or convalescent COVID-19. Both conserved end residues are part of each CDR3.

TRBJ2-7	TRBV18	CASSLRDSRYEQYF
TRBJ1-6	TRBV18	CASSPPGRYSPLHF
TRBJ2-2	TRBV3-1/TRBV3-2	CASSLTRGGELFF
TRBJ1-1	TRBV11-1	CASSGHLGNTEAFF
TRBJ1-4	TRBV7-7	CASSPGTANEKLFF
TRBJ2-7	TRBV10-2	CATEPSGGYEQYF
TRBJ2-1	TRBV4-1	CASSPGLAGGLSYNEQFF
TRBJ1-6	TRBV28	CASSLTGSPLHF
TRBJ2-5	TRBV7-2	CASSLRGLQETQYF
TRBJ2-3	TRBV6-5	CASSYSRTGSDTQYF
TRBJ2-7	TRBV3-1/TRBV3-2	CASSRPFGYEQYF
TRBJ2-7	TRBV29-1	CSVDWTGSYEQYF
TRBJ2-7	TRBV18	CASSPLRSGLYEQYF
TRBJ1-5	TRBV21-1	CASSKGKTGRNQPQHF